This entry lists 12 T cell receptor beta chains sequenced from one sample in a study of early T cells in non-severe SARS-CoV-2 infection. TCRdb analysed the 5' RACE reads with MiXCR anew, one entry per CDR3 protein. Among more than 50,000 distinct CDR3 sequences listed, under 15% were seen once. Source: whole blood, taken at baseline. Every receptor here comes from an adult who was a healthcare worker with PCR-confirmed SARS-CoV-2 infection or an uninfected control (not recorded which).

This clonotype was observed a few times. The V call is TRBV25-1, the J call TRBJ2-1; 10 positions agree with TRBD2. The germline V gene has CDR1 MGHDK and CDR2 SYGVNS. The CDR3 covers 14 residues. The J segment lost 7 bases and the V segment lost 5 bases, leaving 5 bases of the junction unmatched. The CDR3 here is CASSLLAGMNEQFF. CDR3 DNA sequence: TGTGCCAGCAGTTTACTAGCGGGAATGAATGAGCAGTTCTTC.

The chain uses TRBV6-5 and TRBJ1-4, with D possibly TRBD1 on 5 matching bases. This CDR3 is built from 14 residues. Trimming stripped 6 bases from V and 7 bases from J, with 15 bases between. Germline CDR1 MNHEY, CDR2 SVGAGI. CDR3 coding DNA: TGTGCCAGCAGACCCTATCAAAGGGGTGAAAAACTGTTTTTT. Translated, it gives CASRPYQRGEKLFF.

The J gene is TRBJ2-2, the V gene TRBV28; 9 bases agree with TRBD1. The CDR3 sequence is 14 residues long. Germline V lookup: CDR1 MDHEN, CDR2 SYDVKM. With 6 bases clipped from V and 4 bases from J, the junction kept 3 bases outside the gene matches. CDR3 region: CASSLTGGTGELFF. The DNA for the CDR3 is TGTGCCAGCAGCTTGACAGGGGGCACCGGGGAGCTGTTTTTT.

This clonotype occurred a few times. The chain is built from TRBV7-3 and TRBJ1-6; D ambiguous. Trimming removed 0 bases at V and 14 bases at J, with 11 bases between. Germline V CDR1 and CDR2: SGHTA, FQGTGA. The CDR3 length is 13 residues. The DNA of the CDR3 is TGTGCCAGCAGCTTAACGGGGTCCGGTACCCTCCACTTT. Its protein product is CASSLTGSGTLHF.

This clonotype was recorded a few times. This chain links TRBV11-2 with TRBJ2-7; TRBD1 matches at 12 bases. CDR1 and CDR2 from the germline V gene are SGHAT and FQNNGV. The CDR3 is made up of 16 amino acids. With 5 bases clipped from V and 4 bases from J, the junction kept 9 bases outside the gene matches. The chain's CDR3 is CASSGTWDRGRYEQYF. DNA of the CDR3: TGTGCCAGCAGCGGCACCTGGGACAGGGGGCGATACGAGCAGTACTTC. Full variable domain (remainder filled in from reference TRBV11-2 and TRBJ2-7): EAGVAQSPRYKIIEKRQSVAFWCNPISGHATLYWYQQILGQGPKLLIQFQNNGVVDDSQLPKDRFSAERLKGVDSTLKIQPAKLEDSAVYLCASSGTWDRGRYEQYFGPGTRLTVT.

This clonotype was counted only a few times. The chain is built from TRBV3-1 and TRBJ1-1, with D possibly TRBD1 on 5 matching bases. Trimming pared 3 bases from V and 1 base from J, leaving 6 bases between. The germline CDR1 and CDR2 sequences are LGHDT and YNNKEL (reference sequence). This CDR3 has 13 amino acids. The DNA of the CDR3 is TGTGCCAGCAGCCATCAGGGGAACACTGAAGCTTTCTTT. Translation gives CASSHQGNTEAFF.

This clonotype was detected only a few times. The chain employs TRBV19 and TRBJ2-7; D is perhaps TRBD2 (7 bases). Per the germline V gene, CDR1 is LNHDA and CDR2 is SQIVND (reference sequence). The CDR3 is 14 amino acids. Trimming removed 5 bases from V and 6 bases from J, with 17 bases in between. CDR3 amino acids: CASSVLQGGGEQYF. The CDR3 DNA reads as TGTGCCAGTAGTGTCTTACAGGGAGGGGGCGAGCAGTACTTC.

The chain couples TRBV18 to TRBJ2-5; D might be TRBD2 (6 bases). Germline-derived CDR1 and CDR2 are KGHSH and LQKENI. Deletions cut 6 bases from V and 4 bases from J, with 9 bases between. The CDR3 runs to 12 residues. The CDR3 protein is CASSTRSETQYF. DNA for the CDR3: TGTGCCAGCTCGACTAGATCAGAGACCCAGTACTTC.

This chain connects TRBV7-3 to TRBJ1-2, with D possibly TRBD1 on 5 matching bases. V was clipped by 1 base and J by 4 bases, with 13 bases between them. Germline V gives CDR1 SGHTA, CDR2 FQGTGA. The CDR3 has 15 amino acids. The CDR3 is CASSLNSAGRYGYTF. Written as DNA, the CDR3 is TGTGCCAGCAGCTTAAACTCGGCAGGGCGCTATGGCTACACCTTC.

This clonotype showed up many times. The chain uses TRBV9 and TRBJ1-2; 7 bases map to TRBD1. V trimming: 0 bases; J trimming: 5 bases; junction bases outside the gene matches: 7. Germline V gene sequence: CDR1 SGDLS, CDR2 YYNGEE. The CDR3 covers 15 residues. The CDR3 here is CASSVDGDSLYGYTF. The CDR3 DNA is TGTGCCAGCAGCGTAGATGGGGACAGTCTATATGGCTACACCTTC. Drawing the rest from reference TRBV9 and TRBJ1-2, the complete variable domain is DSGVTQTPKHLITATGQRVTLRCSPRSGDLSVYWYQQSLDQGLQFLIQYYNGEERAKGNILERFSAQQFPDLHSELNLSSLELGDSALYFCASSVDGDSLYGYTFGSGTRLTVV.

The V call is TRBV3-1, the J call TRBJ2-7, with D perhaps matching TRBD1 (5 bases). V lost 0 bases and J 7 bases, leaving 10 bases between the germline ends. Germline V gene data show CDR1 as LGHDT and CDR2 as YNNKEL (reference sequence). The CDR3 spans 13 residues. CDR3 sequence reads: CASSQEDNWEQYF. The CDR3, as DNA: TGTGCCAGCAGCCAAGAGGACAACTGGGAGCAGTACTTC.

The chain recombines TRBV2 with TRBJ2-3, with 8 bases matching TRBD2. Trimming cost V 7 bases and J 2 bases; bases outside gene matches: 8. The CDR3 is 15 residues long. Germline CDR1 and CDR2: SNHLY and FYNNEI. DNA for the CDR3: TGTGCCAGCACCAATAGCGGGATTGCCACAGATACGCAGTATTTT. Residues: CASTNSGIATDTQYF.